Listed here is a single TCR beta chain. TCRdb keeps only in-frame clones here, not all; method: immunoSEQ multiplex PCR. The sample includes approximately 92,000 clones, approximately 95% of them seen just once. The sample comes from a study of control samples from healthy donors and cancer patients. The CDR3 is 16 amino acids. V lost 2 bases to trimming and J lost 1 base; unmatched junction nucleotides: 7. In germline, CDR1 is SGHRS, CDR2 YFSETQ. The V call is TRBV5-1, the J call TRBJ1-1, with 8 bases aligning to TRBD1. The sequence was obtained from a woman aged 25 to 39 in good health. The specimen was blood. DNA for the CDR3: TGCGCCAGCAGCTTTACCCCAGGGGGCAAGAACACTGAAGCTTTCTTT. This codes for CASSFTPGGKNTEAFF.